Each of the 26 T cell receptor beta chains below was sequenced from the same sample in a study of blood T cell repertoires in COVID-19. The repertoire was sequenced with immunoSEQ multiplex PCR; TCRdb's copy has only in-frame clones and lacks some. Among about 98,000 clones, about 81% were seen once, and the ten largest hold 4.1%. The source material was peripheral blood. The receptors originated from a man in his sixties with acute or convalescent COVID-19.

This chain uses TRBV12-5 with TRBJ2-3; perhaps TRBD2 as D (7 bases). V was cut by 1 base and J by 1 base, with 9 bases left in between. The CDR3 covers 15 residues. Germline V CDR1 and CDR2: LGHNT, FRNRAP. This CDR3 is CASGLGRGRTDTQYF. DNA of the CDR3: TGTGCTAGTGGTTTGGGGCGGGGGCGCACAGATACGCAGTATTTT.

The chain couples TRBV3-1 (or the pseudogene TRBV3-2) to TRBJ2-1, with D unclear. This CDR3 has 17 amino acids. Germline V CDR1 and CDR2: LGHDT, YNNKEL (reference sequence). Trimming removed 0 bases from V and 5 bases from J, with 17 bases in between. The CDR3 region has the DNA TGTGCCAGCAGCCAAGATTGGAGCCCCCCCGTTGACAATGAGCAGTTCTTC. Translated, it gives CASSQDWSPPVDNEQFF.

With regard to this clone: One end of the junction fails to match germline, which may point to a read error. V usage is TRBV12-3 or TRBV12-4 and J usage is TRBJ1-2; the D gene is possibly TRBD1 (6 bases). This CDR3 is built from 13 residues. As DNA, the CDR3 is TGTGCCAGCAGCAACAGGGTTAACTATGGCTGCACCTTC. Translated, it gives CASSNRVNYGCTF.

The rearrangement links TRBV7-2 to TRBJ1-2; D gene ambiguous. Germline CDR1 and CDR2: SGHTA and FQGNSA. Deletions cut 1 base from V and 4 bases from J, with 10 bases between. The CDR3 runs to 14 residues. CDR3 DNA: TGTGCCAGCAGCTTAGACGGAACAGCCTATGGCTACACCTTC. It is translated as CASSLDGTAYGYTF.

The chain combines TRBV10-2 with TRBJ2-5; 10 bases agree with TRBD2. This CDR3 contains 16 residues. Germline V lookup: CDR1 WSHSY, CDR2 SAAADI. Trimming at V came to 5 bases and at J to 4 bases, leaving 10 bases not matched to a gene. The CDR3 loop is CASSTGTSVYGETQYF. DNA of the CDR3: TGCGCCAGCAGTACCGGGACTAGCGTTTACGGAGAGACCCAGTACTTC.

The chain links TRBV15 to TRBJ1-3; no definite D call. The CDR3 contains 13 residues. The V gene's germline CDR1 is LNHNV and CDR2 YYDKDF (reference sequence). Trimming removed 6 bases from V and 0 bases from J, with 6 bases in between. DNA of the CDR3: TGTGCCACCAGTCCAGACTCTGGAAACACCATATATTTT. Amino acids: CATSPDSGNTIYF.

The V and J genes are TRBV7-2 and TRBJ1-3; TRBD1 matches at 7 bases. The CDR3 has 17 residues. Germline V gives CDR1 SGHTA, CDR2 FQGNSA. V shed 5 bases and J 4 bases; nucleotides not matched to a gene: 14. CDR3 sequence reads: CASSPAGGRTAGNTIYF. DNA of the CDR3: TGTGCCAGCAGCCCAGCAGGGGGGCGGACGGCGGGAAACACCATATATTTT.

J is TRBJ1-2 and V is TRBV4-1; tentative D call: TRBD1 (6 bases). The germline gives CDR1 MGHRA, CDR2 YSYEKL. V was pared by 1 base and J by 2 bases, with 14 bases between. This CDR3 spans 16 amino acids. The chain's CDR3 is CASSQAAGTQNYGYTF. The CDR3 DNA reads as TGCGCCAGCAGCCAAGCCGCCGGGACACAAAACTATGGCTACACCTTC.

The chain couples TRBV10-2 to TRBJ2-7, with TRBD2 matching over 13 bases. Germline V lookup: CDR1 WSHSY, CDR2 SAAADI. J was trimmed by 6 bases and V by 5 bases; bases with no gene match: 4. This CDR3 spans 14 amino acids. CDR3 sequence reads: CASSSLAGGGEQYV. The CDR3, as DNA: TGCGCCAGCAGTTCACTAGCGGGAGGGGGCGAGCAGTACGTC.

CDR3 sequence (DNA): TGCGCCAGCAGCCAAGGGGGACTCCCCTCCTACGAGCAGTACTTC. This encodes CASSQGGLPSYEQYF. The chain couples TRBV4-1 to TRBJ2-7; possible D gene TRBD2, 6 bases. V was trimmed by 1 base and J by 0 bases, leaving 10 bases between them. The CDR3 loop spans 15 amino acids. Germline V gives CDR1 MGHRA, CDR2 YSYEKL.

The CDR3 DNA reads TGTGCCAGCAGTGAATATCCCGCTGAAGCTTTCTTT. It yields the protein CASSEYPAEAFF. The V and J genes are TRBV25-1 and TRBJ1-1; D is ambiguous. V lost 0 bases, J lost 6 bases, and 5 bases lay in between. The germline V gene encodes CDR1 MGHDK and CDR2 SYGVNS. The CDR3 is 12 residues long.

V usage is TRBV29-1 and J usage is TRBJ1-1; 8 bases are a match to TRBD1. CDR1 is SQVTM, CDR2 ANQGSEA, per germline. The trim removed 5 bases at V and 1 base at J, leaving 3 bases unmatched. This CDR3 comprises 13 residues. CDR3 bases: TGCAGCGTTATGACAGGGGCGAACACTGAAGCTTTCTTT. It yields the protein CSVMTGANTEAFF.

V and J are TRBV10-3 and TRBJ1-5; 7 bases align to TRBD1. With 0 bases clipped from V and 4 bases from J, the junction kept 3 bases outside the gene matches. Germline V CDR1 and CDR2: ENHRY, SYGVKD. CDR3 length equals 15 residues. The CDR3 reads CAISESGGINQPQHF. CDR3 bases: TGTGCCATCAGTGAGTCAGGGGGCATAAATCAGCCCCAGCATTTT.

V and J are TRBV5-1 and TRBJ2-5, with 7 bases aligning to TRBD2. This CDR3 spans 13 amino acids. The V and J ends lost 7 bases and 5 bases, in that order; junction bases with no gene match: 8. Germline CDR1 SGHRS, CDR2 YFSETQ. The CDR3 DNA is TGCGCCAGCCGCGGGGGTGCTAGGGAGACCCAGTACTTC. Translation gives CASRGGARETQYF.

This clone showed up just a few times. The V call is TRBV5-4, the J call TRBJ1-2; TRBD1 matches at 7 bases. CDR3 length: 13 amino acids. Germline-derived CDR1 and CDR2 are SGHNT and YYREEE (reference sequence). After removal of 6 bases from V and 0 bases from J, the junction contained 2 bases not matched to a gene. CDR3 in amino acids: CASIGTANYGYTF. The CDR3 DNA reads TGTGCCAGCATCGGGACAGCTAACTATGGCTACACCTTC.

Concerning this clone itself: One end of the junction varies from germline; a read error may be responsible. Other DNA sequences in this specimen translate into the identical CDR3. This sequence joins TRBV3-1 (or the pseudogene TRBV3-2) and TRBJ1-3; 8 bases map to TRBD1. CDR3 length: 16 residues. Germline lookup yields CDR1 LGHDT and CDR2 YNNKEL (reference sequence). The CDR3 nucleotides are TGTGCCAGCAGCCGCATACAGGGGGGAATTGGAAATACCATATATTTT. This gives the protein CASSRIQGGIGNTIYF.

The chain joins TRBV7-3 to TRBJ1-1, with D tentatively TRBD1 (6 bases). CDR1 is SGHTA, CDR2 FQGTGA, per germline. The V and J ends lost 8 bases and 2 bases respectively, with 12 bases between them. The CDR3 is 13 residues long. CDR3 DNA: TGTGCCAGCTCCCAAGGGGGTAACACTGAAGCTTTCTTT. Translating gives CASSQGGNTEAFF.

The chain is built from TRBV11-2 and TRBJ1-1; no clear D gene. This CDR3 comprises 11 residues. Trimming cost V 4 bases and J 6 bases, with 6 bases left between them. Per the germline V gene, CDR1 is SGHAT and CDR2 is FQNNGV. DNA of the CDR3: TGTGCCAGCAGCTCCCTATCTGAAGCTTTCTTT. This codes for CASSSLSEAFF.

V gene TRBV9 combines with J gene TRBJ2-5, with D unclear. The CDR3 consists of 15 residues. Between the trimmed V and J ends, which lost 3 bases and 3 bases, there was a span of 15 bases. Germline assignment: CDR1 SGDLS and CDR2 YYNGEE. The CDR3 reads CASSAPSNGEETQYF. The CDR3 nucleotides are TGTGCCAGCAGCGCGCCCTCCAACGGAGAAGAGACCCAGTACTTC. Together with reference TRBV9 and TRBJ2-5, the CDR3 gives the full variable domain: DSGVTQTPKHLITATGQRVTLRCSPRSGDLSVYWYQQSLDQGLQFLIQYYNGEERAKGNILERFSAQQFPDLHSELNLSSLELGDSALYFCASSAPSNGEETQYFGPGTRLLVL.

The chain employs TRBV6-2 or TRBV6-3 and TRBJ2-1; 7 bases map to TRBD2. V shed 2 bases, J shed 15 bases, and the junction held 25 bases outside the gene matches. CDR3 size: 18 residues. CDR1 is MNHEY, CDR2 SVGEGT, per germline. For the CDR3, the DNA is TGTGCCAGCAGTTACGGTCGGGGGAGAAGGGTTGAGCGGGGAAGAGTGTTCTTC. Encoded protein: CASSYGRGRRVERGRVFF.

This chain uses TRBV7-2 with TRBJ1-2; TRBD1 is a possible D gene (6 bases). V was clipped by 2 bases and J by 6 bases, with 10 bases between them. The CDR3 consists of 13 residues. Per germline, CDR1 SGHTA and CDR2 FQGNSA. The CDR3 nucleotides are TGTGCCAGCAGCTTATCCCGGACAGATGGCTACACCTTC. This codes for CASSLSRTDGYTF.

The J gene is TRBJ1-6, the V gene TRBV6-5; D possibly corresponds to TRBD1 (5 bases). Germline CDR1 reads MNHEY; CDR2 reads SVGAGI. The CDR3 consists of 15 residues. V shed 6 bases and J shed 1 base, with 10 bases lying between them. The CDR3 coding sequence is TGTGCCAGCAGACCAGGGCAATCCTATAATTCACCCCTCCACTTT. Amino acids: CASRPGQSYNSPLHF.

In this sample, this clone turned up once. The chain carries TRBV18 and TRBJ1-5; tentative D call: TRBD1 (6 bases). The CDR3 has 13 amino acids. With 8 bases removed from V and 4 bases from J, the gap between germline ends came to 12 bases. Germline V gene sequence: CDR1 KGHSH, CDR2 LQKENI. CDR3 nucleotide sequence: TGTGCCAGCACCGTGGACAGAAATCAGCCCCAGCATTTT. This codes for CASTVDRNQPQHF.

This clone was counted only a few times. The chain recombines TRBV12-5 with TRBJ1-1; 9 nucleotides align to TRBD1. CDR3 length equals 15 residues. Germline V lookup: CDR1 LGHNT, CDR2 FRNRAP. J was trimmed by 5 bases and V by 4 bases; bases with no gene match: 8. The CDR3 region has the DNA TGTGCTAGTGGTTCCCGGACAGGGGAAAAAACTGAAGCTTTCTTT. Protein sequence: CASGSRTGEKTEAFF.

The chain recombines TRBV1 with TRBJ2-5; the listed D gene, TRBD2, was not tested against the DNA. TRBV1 is deemed a pseudogene. The length of the CDR3 is 16 residues. CDR3 sequence (DNA): TGCACCAGCAGCCAAAGCTCCGGGACTGGACGGGAGACCCAGTACTTC. It is translated as CTSSQSSGTGRETQYF.

The rearrangement links TRBV5-1 to TRBJ2-7; 7 positions match TRBD2. Germline trimming cut 0 bases from V and 0 bases from J; bases unmatched to any gene: 3. The CDR3 consists of 15 residues. Germline CDR1 reads SGHRS; CDR2 reads YFSETQ. CDR3 in amino acids: CASSLGSGFSYEQYV. In nucleotides, the CDR3 is TGCGCCAGCAGCTTGGGTAGCGGGTTCTCCTACGAGCAGTACGTC.